This TCR beta chain was found in a study of cytomegalovirus exposure and HLA in healthy donors. In the study overall: Earlier findings included some 100 million unique TCR beta sequences obtained from 150 million to 200 million T cells.

The PCR ran on 60 Vbeta and 13 Jbeta primers. Assay: immunoSEQ multiplex PCR; the TCRdb copy retains only in-frame clones and omits some. The sample carries about 240,000 clones, roughly 82% recorded once. Worth noting for this clone: Antigen specificity is unknown.

CDR1 and CDR2 (germline): LNHDA, SQIVND (reference sequence). With 5 bases clipped from V and 7 bases from J, the junction kept 5 bases outside the gene matches. This CDR3 has 14 amino acids. Study results and caveats: The authors later linked a missense DCLRE1C variant to TCR beta V- and J-gene trimming. High specificity and sensitivity for cytomegalovirus status were reported for the classifier. Data from an earlier analysis indicated that most TCR beta V segments were productive either about 87% or about 30% of the time.

V is TRBV19 and J is TRBJ2-7, with 13 bases that match TRBD2. This receptor was identified in a woman in her thirties or forties in good health and CMV-seropositive. The material sequenced was PBMCs. CDR3 sequence reads: CASSWTSGSGEQYF. The CDR3 DNA is TGTGCCAGTAGTTGGACTAGCGGGAGTGGGGAGCAGTACTTC.